Here is one T cell receptor beta chain with its context. Its antigen remains unidentified. This specimen belongs to a study of siplizumab effects on memory and regulatory T cells. Here immunoSEQ multiplex PCR was the method, and the copy in TCRdb shows in-frame clones only, minus some. The table lists approximately 65,000 clones, over 80% of them singletons. This CDR3 spans 15 amino acids. Unmatched junction bases numbered 3, after V lost 1 base and J lost 1 base. The V gene's germline CDR1 is KGHSH and CDR2 LQKENI. Study-level points and caveats: Apparently more diverse than memory cells, naive T cells also seemed major alloresponse contributors. With siplizumab, mappable alloreactive CD4+ clones averaged approximately 69% Treg-derived, versus more than 25% in controls.

Sequencing input: memory CD4+ T cells sorted from blood. The TCR comes from a human donor in good health. The chain recombines TRBV18 with TRBJ1-1; 7 bases match TRBD1. Here the CDR3 reads CASSPQGQKNTEAFF. DNA of the CDR3: TGTGCCAGCTCACCACAGGGACAGAAGAACACTGAAGCTTTCTTT.